Reported below is one T cell receptor beta chain. Its cognate antigen is unknown. These data originate in a study of T cell responses to AZD1222 COVID-19 vaccine. Doses given second, at about 4 or about 12 weeks, were pooled. Study outcomes and limitations: White British ancestry dominated among donors, who included more females, and clonal diversity was possibly underestimated.

The method was immunoSEQ multiplex PCR; TCRdb's version includes in-frame clones alone and lacks a portion of them. The sample includes roughly 150,000 clones, under 95% of them seen just once. This clonotype originated in an adult who received the AZD1222 COVID-19 vaccine. Source: peripheral blood, taken 28 days after the second AZD1222 dose.

The CDR3 DNA follows: TGTGCCAGCAGTTTAGGCCCACGGCCCTCCTACAATGAGCAGTTCTTC. Encoded protein: CASSLGPRPSYNEQFF. J is TRBJ2-1 and V is TRBV27; D remains ambiguous. CDR1 is MNHEY and CDR2 is SMNVEV in the germline V gene (reference sequence). V lost 2 bases and J lost 0, with 11 bases in between. This CDR3 comprises 16 residues.